The T cell receptor beta chain under discussion was sequenced for a study of blood T cell repertoires in COVID-19. Looking at the study overall: Samples taken during acute and convalescent COVID-19 were collected in the United States, Italy and Spain. T cells, B-cell-depleted T cells, or PBMCs supplied cDNA or gDNA.

In the original processing: Scientists estimated how many nucleated cells there were by amplifying reference gene primers. Sequencing used immunoSEQ multiplex PCR; TCRdb keeps in-frame clones, though not all of them. The V and J calls and clone size are taken from that table; D and trimming were inferred from the DNA. This repertoire shows tens of thousands of clones, around four fifths found once; its top ten account for 7% to 7.5%. Germline V CDR1 and CDR2: LNHDA, SQIVND (reference sequence). V gave up 6 bases and J gave up 4 bases; unmatched junction bases: 11. The CDR3 runs 18 residues. The V gene is TRBV19, the J gene TRBJ2-6, with TRBD1 identical over 11 bases. This TCR came from a man aged 35 to 55 with acute or convalescent COVID-19. Material for sequencing was peripheral blood. CDR3: CASSQKGQGALGANVLTF. The CDR3 coding sequence is TGTGCCAGTAGCCAAAAAGGACAGGGGGCGTTGGGGGCCAACGTCCTGACTTTC.